These T cell receptor beta chains were read from a single sample in a study of T cell clones after liver transplantation. The method was immunoSEQ multiplex PCR; TCRdb's version includes in-frame clones alone and lacks a portion of them. Altogether nearly 45,000 clones are present, more than 70% being singletons, with the ten largest covering approximately 2.7%. Sequenced here: CD4+ T cells from blood, sampled 24 months after liver transplant. Receptor source: a human patient who received a liver transplant. Some of the T cells might come from the graft donor. CDR3s include the opening cysteine and the closing phenylalanine or tryptophan. D genes are given only for firm matches. A clone size is listed for some rows: how often the clone was seen (once, few, many), or a class if it is expanded.

d_call: .
clone_size: .
v_call: TRBV29-1
j_call: TRBJ2-1
cdr3_nt: TGCAGCGTTGTCAGGGCAGTAGACAATGAGCAGTTCTTC
cdr3_aa: CSVVRAVDNEQFF

d_call: TRBD2
clone_size: .
v_call: TRBV18
j_call: TRBJ2-2
cdr3_nt: TGTGCCAGCTCACCGCTAAGTAGCGGGAGGGCGAAAGGCGGGGAGCTGTTTTTT
cdr3_aa: CASSPLSSGRAKGGELFF

d_call: .
clone_size: .
v_call: TRBV5-1
j_call: TRBJ1-2
cdr3_nt: TGCGCCAGCAGCTTGGACGGGGCGGGTGGCTACACCTTC
cdr3_aa: CASSLDGAGGYTF

d_call: TRBD1
clone_size: .
v_call: TRBV2
j_call: TRBJ1-2
cdr3_nt: TGTGCCAGCACTTTATCGACAGGGATCGGTGGCTACACCTTC
cdr3_aa: CASTLSTGIGGYTF

d_call: .
clone_size: .
v_call: TRBV30
j_call: TRBJ2-5
cdr3_nt: TGTGCCTGGAGTTCGAGAGGGGACGGGGGCCAGTACTTC
cdr3_aa: CAWSSRGDGGQYF

d_call: TRBD1
clone_size: .
v_call: TRBV5-1
j_call: TRBJ2-1
cdr3_nt: TGCGCCAGCAGCTTGCGAGCTGGGACAGGGACTCATCCAGGAAGTAACAATGAGCAGTTCTTC
cdr3_aa: CASSLRAGTGTHPGSNNEQFF

d_call: TRBD1
clone_size: .
v_call: TRBV4-1
j_call: TRBJ1-2
cdr3_nt: TGCGCCAGCAGCCAAGACCCAGGACAGGGGGCGCGGGGCTACACCTTC
cdr3_aa: CASSQDPGQGARGYTF

d_call: TRBD1
clone_size: .
v_call: TRBV7-9
j_call: TRBJ1-5
cdr3_nt: TGTGCCAGCAGCCCAGTAGGACAGGGAAGGAATCAGCCCCAGCATTTT
cdr3_aa: CASSPVGQGRNQPQHF

d_call: .
clone_size: .
v_call: TRBV5-1
j_call: TRBJ1-1
cdr3_nt: TGCGCCAGCAGCTTGGGCGAAGGGGGAGGGACTGAAGCTTTCTTT
cdr3_aa: CASSLGEGGGTEAFF

d_call: TRBD2
clone_size: .
v_call: TRBV7-2
j_call: TRBJ2-2
cdr3_nt: TGTGCCAGCAGGGACCGGGGACTAGCGGGAGGCTACACCGGGGAGCTGTTTTTT
cdr3_aa: CASRDRGLAGGYTGELFF

d_call: .
clone_size: .
v_call: TRBV9
j_call: TRBJ2-3
cdr3_nt: TGTGCCAGCAGCGTAGGGGGGTTGTCATTCCCCCAGTATTTT
cdr3_aa: CASSVGGLSFPQYF

d_call: .
clone_size: .
v_call: TRBV6-5
j_call: TRBJ1-1
cdr3_nt: TGTGCCAGCAGTGCGAGTCACACTGAAGCTTTCTTT
cdr3_aa: CASSASHTEAFF

d_call: .
clone_size: .
v_call: TRBV13
j_call: TRBJ1-3
cdr3_nt: TGTGCCAGCAGCTTCCCCCAGAGCTCTGGAAACACCATATATTTT
cdr3_aa: CASSFPQSSGNTIYF

d_call: .
clone_size: .
v_call: TRBV7-9
j_call: TRBJ2-5
cdr3_nt: TGTGCCAGCAGCTTAGAGTCCGGGAAAGAGACCCAGTACTTC
cdr3_aa: CASSLESGKETQYF

d_call: TRBD1
clone_size: .
v_call: TRBV18
j_call: TRBJ2-1
cdr3_nt: TGTGCCAGCTCCCGACAGGGTTTGTCTGAGCAGTTCTTC
cdr3_aa: CASSRQGLSEQFF

d_call: .
clone_size: .
v_call: TRBV5-4
j_call: TRBJ2-3
cdr3_nt: TGTGCCAGCAACCCCCAGGAGACAGATACGCAGTATTTT
cdr3_aa: CASNPQETDTQYF

d_call: .
clone_size: .
v_call: TRBV27
j_call: TRBJ2-5
cdr3_nt: TGTGCCAGCAGTTTAATGGAGACCCAGTACTTC
cdr3_aa: CASSLMETQYF

d_call: TRBD1
clone_size: .
v_call: TRBV2
j_call: TRBJ1-2
cdr3_nt: TGTGCCAGCAGTGGACAGGGTGGTTATGGCTACACCTTC
cdr3_aa: CASSGQGGYGYTF

d_call: .
clone_size: .
v_call: TRBV5-4
j_call: TRBJ1-1
cdr3_nt: TGTGCCAGCAGCGGGGGGGGGCGAGGCACTGAAGCTTTCTTT
cdr3_aa: CASSGGGRGTEAFF

d_call: .
clone_size: once
v_call: TRBV27
j_call: TRBJ1-2
cdr3_nt: TGTGCCAGCAGGCGGGCGGGCGGGGGTCGTCTCTATGGCTACACCTTC
cdr3_aa: CASRRAGGGRLYGYTF

d_call: .
clone_size: .
v_call: TRBV30
j_call: TRBJ1-6
cdr3_nt: TGTGCCTGGACACAGTTTGAAAGTTCACCCCTCCACTTT
cdr3_aa: CAWTQFESSPLHF

d_call: TRBD1
clone_size: few
v_call: TRBV2
j_call: TRBJ2-7
cdr3_nt: TGTGCCAGCAGTGTAGACAGGGAAACCTACGAGCAGTACTTC
cdr3_aa: CASSVDRETYEQYF

d_call: .
clone_size: .
v_call: TRBV5-1
j_call: TRBJ2-3
cdr3_nt: TGCGCCAGCAGGGGTTCCACTGAGATGCAGTATTTT
cdr3_aa: CASRGSTEMQYF

d_call: .
clone_size: .
v_call: TRBV28
j_call: TRBJ1-2
cdr3_nt: TGTGCCAGCAGTTTGTCCCTCGGGTACGATGGCTACACCTTC
cdr3_aa: CASSLSLGYDGYTF

d_call: .
clone_size: .
v_call: TRBV5-8
j_call: TRBJ2-7
cdr3_nt: TGTGCCAGCAGCCGTTACGGCGGAGAGCAGTACTTC
cdr3_aa: CASSRYGGEQYF

d_call: TRBD1
clone_size: .
v_call: TRBV29-1
j_call: TRBJ1-1
cdr3_nt: TGCAGCGTTATACAGGGGGCAGGGAACACTGAAGCTTTCTTT
cdr3_aa: CSVIQGAGNTEAFF

d_call: .
clone_size: once
v_call: TRBV5-1
j_call: TRBJ1-3
cdr3_nt: TGCGCCAGCAGCTTGGGACCAGGGGTCTCTGGAAACACCATATATTTT
cdr3_aa: CASSLGPGVSGNTIYF

d_call: .
clone_size: .
v_call: TRBV14
j_call: TRBJ1-6
cdr3_nt: TGTGCCAGCAGCCAAGTTTCGGGAGGTGGATCACCCCTCCACTTT
cdr3_aa: CASSQVSGGGSPLHF

d_call: TRBD2
clone_size: .
v_call: TRBV9
j_call: TRBJ2-5
cdr3_nt: TGTGCCAGCAGCGTAAGAGGGGAGGGGTGGGAGACCCAGTACTTC
cdr3_aa: CASSVRGEGWETQYF

d_call: TRBD2
clone_size: .
v_call: TRBV5-5
j_call: TRBJ2-2
cdr3_nt: TGTGCCAGCAGCTTACAGCGGGGGGCCCTTTTCGGGGAGCTGTTTTTT
cdr3_aa: CASSLQRGALFGELFF

d_call: .
clone_size: .
v_call: TRBV10-3
j_call: TRBJ2-5
cdr3_nt: TGTGCCATCAGTGAAAAGAGTCTGACTACGGGAGAGACCCAGTACTTC
cdr3_aa: CAISEKSLTTGETQYF

d_call: .
clone_size: .
v_call: TRBV11-1
j_call: TRBJ2-3
cdr3_nt: TGTGCCAGCAGCTTACTACGGGCGAGCACAGATACGCAGTATTTT
cdr3_aa: CASSLLRASTDTQYF

d_call: TRBD1
clone_size: .
v_call: TRBV27
j_call: TRBJ1-4
cdr3_nt: TGTGCCAGCAGTCGGACAGGGGGAGGGGGGCAACTGTTTTTT
cdr3_aa: CASSRTGGGGQLFF

d_call: TRBD1
clone_size: .
v_call: TRBV28
j_call: TRBJ2-5
cdr3_nt: TGTGCCATCAGGGGGACAGAGACCCAGTACTTC
cdr3_aa: CAIRGTETQYF

d_call: .
clone_size: .
v_call: TRBV27
j_call: TRBJ2-5
cdr3_nt: TGTGCCAGCAGTTTAAGGGGCAACAGACGGCGCGGGGAGACCCAGTACTTC
cdr3_aa: CASSLRGNRRRGETQYF

d_call: .
clone_size: .
v_call: TRBV5-1
j_call: TRBJ1-4
cdr3_nt: TGCGCCAGCAGCTTGCGCCCCCCAGGGGCGTTAAATGAAAAACTGTTTTTT
cdr3_aa: CASSLRPPGALNEKLFF

d_call: TRBD1
clone_size: .
v_call: TRBV11-3
j_call: TRBJ1-1
cdr3_nt: TGTGCCAGCAGCTTATTTATCGCAGCAGGGGGCAACATGAACACTGAAGCTTTCTTT
cdr3_aa: CASSLFIAAGGNMNTEAFF

d_call: .
clone_size: .
v_call: TRBV5-6
j_call: TRBJ2-6
cdr3_nt: TGTGCCAGCAGCCTGGACAGAGGTGGGGCCAACGTCCTGACTTTC
cdr3_aa: CASSLDRGGANVLTF

d_call: .
clone_size: .
v_call: TRBV7-2
j_call: TRBJ1-4
cdr3_nt: TGTGCCAGCAGCTTAGATGGGGCGACTAATGAAAAACTGTTTTTT
cdr3_aa: CASSLDGATNEKLFF

d_call: TRBD2
clone_size: once
v_call: TRBV5-1
j_call: TRBJ2-3
cdr3_nt: TGCGCCAGCAGCTTGGGAGCCGGACTAGCGGGGGGGTACCCTAGCACAGATACGCAGTATTTT
cdr3_aa: CASSLGAGLAGGYPSTDTQYF

d_call: .
clone_size: once
v_call: TRBV5-6
j_call: TRBJ2-1
cdr3_nt: TGTGCCAGCAGCAAAGCTGGTCGGGTATACAATGAGCAGTTCTTC
cdr3_aa: CASSKAGRVYNEQFF

d_call: .
clone_size: .
v_call: TRBV10-3
j_call: TRBJ1-4
cdr3_nt: TGTGCCATCAGTGAAAAGGGACTGGCTAATGAAAAACTGTTTTTT
cdr3_aa: CAISEKGLANEKLFF

d_call: .
clone_size: .
v_call: TRBV19
j_call: TRBJ1-2
cdr3_nt: TGTGCCAGTAGTATGGGAGAGCTCTATCGCTACACCTTC
cdr3_aa: CASSMGELYRYTF

d_call: .
clone_size: .
v_call: TRBV29-1
j_call: TRBJ2-2
cdr3_nt: TGCAGCGTCCCGGGACCTATCACCGGGGAGCTGTTTTTT
cdr3_aa: CSVPGPITGELFF

d_call: .
clone_size: once
v_call: TRBV30
j_call: TRBJ2-3
cdr3_nt: TGTGCCTGGAGTGTAGGGGGGGCCAGGGGCACAGATACGCAGTATTTT
cdr3_aa: CAWSVGGARGTDTQYF

d_call: .
clone_size: .
v_call: TRBV23-1
j_call: TRBJ1-5
cdr3_nt: TGCGCCAGCAGTCAAATAAAGGGACGGATAATCCAGCCCCAGCATTTT
cdr3_aa: CASSQIKGRIIQPQHF

d_call: .
clone_size: .
v_call: TRBV30
j_call: TRBJ1-2
cdr3_nt: TGTGCCTGGAGCGCCGGGGCATATGGCTACACCTTC
cdr3_aa: CAWSAGAYGYTF

d_call: .
clone_size: .
v_call: TRBV5-6
j_call: TRBJ2-7
cdr3_nt: TGTGCCAGCAGCTTGGGGCTTAGCGGCCCTTACGAGCAGTACTTC
cdr3_aa: CASSLGLSGPYEQYF

d_call: TRBD1
clone_size: .
v_call: TRBV10-3
j_call: TRBJ2-7
cdr3_nt: TGTGCCATCAGGGGACAGGAGAGGAACGAGCAGTACTTC
cdr3_aa: CAIRGQERNEQYF

d_call: .
clone_size: few
v_call: TRBV6-5
j_call: TRBJ1-1
cdr3_nt: TGTGCCAGCAGTACTAACACTGAAGCTTTCTTT
cdr3_aa: CASSTNTEAFF

d_call: TRBD1
clone_size: .
v_call: TRBV27
j_call: TRBJ2-1
cdr3_nt: TGTGCCAGCACCCCGGGACAGGGAACAAATGAGCAGTTCTTC
cdr3_aa: CASTPGQGTNEQFF

d_call: .
clone_size: .
v_call: TRBV19
j_call: TRBJ2-2
cdr3_nt: TGTGCCAGTAGGGAAATTAGCGGAGCCGGGGAGCTGTTTTTT
cdr3_aa: CASREISGAGELFF

d_call: .
clone_size: few
v_call: TRBV6-5
j_call: TRBJ1-1
cdr3_nt: TGTGCCAGCAGTCAACTACTAGGGAACACTGAAGCTTTCTTT
cdr3_aa: CASSQLLGNTEAFF

d_call: .
clone_size: .
v_call: TRBV28
j_call: TRBJ1-2
cdr3_nt: TGTGCCAGCAGTTTAAACGGGGCAGTTGTGGGCTACACCTTC
cdr3_aa: CASSLNGAVVGYTF

d_call: TRBD1
clone_size: .
v_call: TRBV28
j_call: TRBJ2-7
cdr3_nt: TGTGCCAGCAGTCCCCGTGGGACAGGGTCCCACGAGCAGTACTTC
cdr3_aa: CASSPRGTGSHEQYF

d_call: .
clone_size: .
v_call: TRBV28
j_call: TRBJ1-4
cdr3_nt: TGTGCCAGCAGCTCACAGCCGAATGAAAAACTGTTTTTT
cdr3_aa: CASSSQPNEKLFF

d_call: .
clone_size: .
v_call: TRBV4-1
j_call: TRBJ1-2
cdr3_nt: TGCGCCAGCAGCCAAGATGACAGCCGCAGGGAAGGCTACACCTTC
cdr3_aa: CASSQDDSRREGYTF

d_call: .
clone_size: .
v_call: TRBV5-1
j_call: TRBJ2-2
cdr3_nt: TGCGCCAGCTATGGGAGGAATCGGGCCACCGGGGAGCTGTTTTTT
cdr3_aa: CASYGRNRATGELFF

d_call: TRBD2
clone_size: .
v_call: TRBV5-8
j_call: TRBJ2-3
cdr3_nt: TGTGCCAGCAGCTTATTATATGGACTAGCTGATAGCACAGATACGCAGTATTTT
cdr3_aa: CASSLLYGLADSTDTQYF